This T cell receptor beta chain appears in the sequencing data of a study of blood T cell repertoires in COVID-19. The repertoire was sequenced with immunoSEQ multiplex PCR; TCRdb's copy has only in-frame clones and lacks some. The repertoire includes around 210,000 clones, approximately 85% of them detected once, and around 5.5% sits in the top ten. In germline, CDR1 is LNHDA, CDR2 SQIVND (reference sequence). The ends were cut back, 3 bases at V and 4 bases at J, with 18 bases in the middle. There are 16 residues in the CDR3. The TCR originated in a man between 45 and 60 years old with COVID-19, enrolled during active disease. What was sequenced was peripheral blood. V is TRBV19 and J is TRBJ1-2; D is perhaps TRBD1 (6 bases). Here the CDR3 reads CASSISGGGQAYGYTF. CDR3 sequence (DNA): TGTGCCAGTAGTATCTCCGGCGGGGGGCAGGCCTATGGCTACACCTTC.